This TCR beta chain was captured by sequencing in a study of T cell changes during pregnancy in multiple sclerosis. This CDR3 spans 18 amino acids. J was trimmed by 7 bases and V by 6 bases; bases with no gene match: 23. CDR1 SGHTA and CDR2 FQGNSA come from the germline V gene. Libraries were prepared by immunoSEQ multiplex PCR; TCRdb keeps only in-frame clonotypes and omits some of them. This repertoire shows roughly 74,000 clones, approximately 91% found once; its top ten account for less than 3.5%. The specimen comprised peripheral blood, sampled before pregnancy. The V gene is TRBV7-2, the J gene TRBJ1-2, with TRBD1 identical over 7 bases. This clonotype was obtained from a female donor with multiple sclerosis, enrolled in a pregnancy study. In DNA form, the CDR3 reads TGTGCCAGCAGTATTAGGGGGACAGCCTCAACGAAGTCTGGTGGCTACACCTTC. Translated, it gives CASSIRGTASTKSGGYTF. Filled out from reference TRBV7-2 and TRBJ1-2, the complete variable domain reads GAGVSQSPSNKVTEKGKDVELRCDPISGHTALYWYRQSLGQGLEFLIYFQGNSAPDKSGLPSDRFSAERTGGSVSTLTIQRTQQEDSAVYLCASSIRGTASTKSGGYTFGSGTRLTVV.